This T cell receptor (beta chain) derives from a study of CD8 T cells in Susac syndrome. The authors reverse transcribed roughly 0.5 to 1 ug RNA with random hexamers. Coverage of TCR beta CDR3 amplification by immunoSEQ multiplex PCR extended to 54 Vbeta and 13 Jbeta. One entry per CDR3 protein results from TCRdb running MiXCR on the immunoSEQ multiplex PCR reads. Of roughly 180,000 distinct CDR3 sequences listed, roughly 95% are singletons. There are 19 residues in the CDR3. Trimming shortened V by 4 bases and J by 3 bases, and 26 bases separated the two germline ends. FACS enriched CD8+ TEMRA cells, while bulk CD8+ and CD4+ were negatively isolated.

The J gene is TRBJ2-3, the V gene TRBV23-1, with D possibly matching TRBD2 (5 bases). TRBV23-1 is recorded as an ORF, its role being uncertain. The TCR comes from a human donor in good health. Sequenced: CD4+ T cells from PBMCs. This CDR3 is CASSLSRPVSMDLTDTQYF. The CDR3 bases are TGCGCCAGCAGTCTTTCCCGTCCGGTTTCGATGGACTTAACAGATACGCAGTATTTT.